This entry lists 18 T cell receptor beta chains sequenced from one sample in a study of blood T cell repertoires in COVID-19. Only in-frame clones appear in the TCRdb table, and some are missing; sequencing was by immunoSEQ multiplex PCR. The data contain 120,000 to 150,000 clones, 70% to 90% of them singletons. Sequenced input: peripheral blood. The receptor set was obtained from a human donor with acute or convalescent COVID-19. The donor label of this sample is uncertain.

The CDR3 DNA reads TGTGCCAGCAGCCAACGGTCCGGGGGTATGAGCTCCTACAATGAGCAGTTCTTC. This sequence encodes CASSQRSGGMSSYNEQFF. The V and J genes are TRBV14 and TRBJ2-1; a weak D match, TRBD2 (6 bases). The CDR3 has 18 residues. Trimming stripped 2 bases from V and 0 bases from J, with 17 bases between. CDR1 is SGHDN, CDR2 FVKESK, per germline.

The V gene is TRBV27, the J gene TRBJ2-3, with 7 bases that match TRBD2. This CDR3 is 15 amino acids long. Unmatched junction bases numbered 3, after V lost 3 bases and J lost 0 bases. Looked up from germline, CDR1 is MNHEY and CDR2 is SMNVEV (reference sequence). The CDR3 here is CASSFWRGSTDTQYF. CDR3 DNA sequence: TGTGCCAGCAGTTTTTGGCGGGGGAGCACAGATACGCAGTATTTT.

With respect to this clone: At one of its ends the junction is not consistent with the germline gene, which may arise from a read error. The V call is TRBV20-1, the J call TRBJ1-2; tentative D call: TRBD1 (5 bases). The CDR3 is 9 amino acids. Germline values: CDR1 DFQATT, CDR2 SNEGSKA (reference sequence). The CDR3 nucleotides read TGCAGTGCTACCCTGGACATGATCTTC. Translating it yields CSATLDMIF.

J is TRBJ2-1 and V is TRBV19, with 9 positions matching TRBD2. The CDR3 spans 14 residues. J lost 8 bases, V lost 9 bases, and 11 bases had no gene match. Germline CDR1 and CDR2: LNHDA and SQIVND (reference sequence). This CDR3 is CASNPGTSIYEQFF. CDR3 in DNA: TGTGCCAGCAACCCCGGGACTAGCATCTATGAGCAGTTCTTC. Combining the CDR3 with reference TRBV19 and TRBJ2-1 gives the whole variable domain DGGITQSPKYLFRKEGQNVTLSCEQNLNHDAMYWYRQDPGQGLRLIYYSQIVNDFQKGDIAEGYSVSREKKESFPLTVTSAQKNPTAFYLCASNPGTSIYEQFFGPGTRLTVL.

V and J are TRBV11-2 and TRBJ1-6; D ambiguous. Germline CDR1 and CDR2: SGHAT and FQNNGV. Trimming shortened V by 1 base and J by 7 bases, and 5 bases separated the two germline ends. CDR3 length equals 13 residues. The CDR3: CASSLVGNSPLHF. CDR3 DNA: TGTGCCAGCAGCTTAGTCGGGAATTCACCCCTCCACTTT.

This clone has a handful of counts. The CDR3 DNA reads TGTGCCAGCAGATTACAAACAGGGGGCACTGAAGCTTTCTTT. Translating gives CASRLQTGGTEAFF. V gene TRBV6-6 combines with J gene TRBJ1-1, with 8 positions matching TRBD1. This CDR3 is built from 14 residues. The germline gives CDR1 MNHNY, CDR2 SVGAGI (reference sequence). J gave up 4 bases and V 6 bases, and 7 bases lay outside the gene matches.

This chain links TRBV27 with TRBJ1-5; D is undetermined. Germline V gene sequence: CDR1 MNHEY, CDR2 SMNVEV (reference sequence). This CDR3 has 14 amino acids. V shed 3 bases and J shed 2 bases, with 8 bases lying between them. The CDR3, as DNA: TGTGCCAGCAGTTTCTGGGGAGGCAATCAGCCCCAGCATTTT. This gives the protein CASSFWGGNQPQHF.

This chain links TRBV6-6 with TRBJ2-1; 13 positions agree with TRBD2. This CDR3 is built from 15 residues. The J segment lost 12 bases and the V segment lost 5 bases, leaving 10 bases of the junction unmatched. CDR1 and CDR2 (germline): MNHNY, SVGAGI (reference sequence). CDR3 coding DNA: TGTGCCAGCAGTATCGGGACTAGCGGGGTTCGGGGGCAGTTCTTC. Protein: CASSIGTSGVRGQFF.

This chain connects TRBV11-2 to TRBJ2-5; D not certain. The germline gives CDR1 SGHAT, CDR2 FQNNGV. The CDR3 spans 12 residues. V was trimmed by 2 bases and J by 4 bases, leaving 5 bases between them. CDR3 sequence reads: CASSLQLETQYF. CDR3 sequence (DNA): TGTGCCAGCAGCTTACAGTTAGAGACCCAGTACTTC.

The rearrangement links TRBV19 to TRBJ1-1, with a weak D call TRBD1 (5 bases). The CDR3 is 13 amino acids. CDR1 is LNHDA, CDR2 SQIVND, per germline (reference sequence). The V and J ends lost 5 bases and 3 bases respectively, with 10 bases between them. The CDR3 region has the DNA TGTGCCAGTAGTCAGGGTCGGTACACTGAAGCTTTCTTT. Translating gives CASSQGRYTEAFF.

The CDR3 sequence: CASSFTPRGQGRRSLHF. CDR3 nucleotide sequence: TGTGCCAGCAGTTTCACCCCGAGAGGACAAGGACGTCGGTCCCTCCACTTT. The chain couples TRBV27 to TRBJ1-6, with D tentatively TRBD1 (5 bases). Germline V gene lookup returns CDR1 MNHEY and CDR2 SMNVEV (reference sequence). The CDR3 extends over 17 amino acids. The germline V and J ends were trimmed by 3 bases and 14 bases, with 26 bases remaining between them.

J is TRBJ1-2 and V is TRBV9; D not resolved. V was pared by 2 bases and J by 8 bases, with 13 bases between. CDR3 size: 13 residues. Germline V CDR1 and CDR2: SGDLS, YYNGEE. The CDR3 spells CASSVSPAGGYTF. The DNA for the CDR3 is TGTGCCAGCAGCGTGAGCCCGGCGGGGGGCTACACCTTC.

This rearrangement joins TRBV28 to TRBJ1-3, with 8 bases fitting TRBD1. V gave up 6 bases and J gave up 4 bases; unmatched junction bases: 8. The CDR3 contains 15 residues. The germline CDR1 and CDR2 sequences are MDHEN and SYDVKM. The CDR3 DNA is TGTGCCAGCAGCCACCATGGACAGGGAGGAAACACCATATATTTT. Translating gives CASSHHGQGGNTIYF.

The rearrangement joins TRBV30 to TRBJ1-1; perhaps TRBD1 as D (6 bases). Trimming left V 4 bases short and J 3 bases short, with 15 bases between. The CDR3 is 14 residues long. Germline assignment: CDR1 GTSNPN and CDR2 SVGIG (reference sequence). For the CDR3, the DNA is TGTGCCTGGACTCGGGGGAGGGGGTACACTGAAGCTTTCTTT. Translating it yields CAWTRGRGYTEAFF. Complete variable domain (other parts from reference TRBV30 and TRBJ1-1): SQTIHQWPATLVQPVGSPLSLECTVEGTSNPNLYWYRQAAGRGLQLLFYSVGIGQISSEVPQNLSASRPQDRQFILSSKKLLLSDSGFYLCAWTRGRGYTEAFFGQGTRLTVV.

This clone has a single count. This rearrangement joins TRBV7-9 to TRBJ1-2, with D hard to call. The CDR3 is 13 residues long. CDR1 and CDR2 from the germline V gene are SEHNR and FQNEAQ (reference sequence). Trimming took 5 bases from V and 4 from J, leaving 11 bases between them. The DNA of the CDR3 is TGTGCCAGCAGCCCAGGAAGAAGCTATGGCTACACCTTC. It codes for CASSPGRSYGYTF.

J is TRBJ1-4 and V is TRBV6-5; weak D call: TRBD1 (6 bases). The ends were cut back, 6 bases at V and 16 bases at J, with 15 bases in the middle. Germline V gene data show CDR1 as MNHEY and CDR2 as SVGAGI. This CDR3 spans 11 amino acids. CDR3 sequence (DNA): TGTGCCAGCAGGGGGGCCCTACTTCAGTTTTTT. This gives the protein CASRGALLQFF.

The DNA for the CDR3 is TGTGCCAGCAGCCCCACAGGGGTAGGGTCCACTGAAGCTTTCTTT. Amino acids: CASSPTGVGSTEAFF. J is TRBJ1-1 and V is TRBV7-9, with TRBD1 matching 7 bases. Trimming at V came to 5 bases and at J to 4 bases, leaving 10 bases not matched to a gene. From germline, CDR1 is SEHNR and CDR2 FQNEAQ (reference sequence). This CDR3 is built from 15 residues.

The rearrangement uses TRBV27 and TRBJ2-7; D is perhaps TRBD1 (5 bases). The CDR3 spans 13 residues. V lost 5 bases, J lost 3 bases, and 11 bases lay in between. Germline assignment: CDR1 MNHEY and CDR2 SMNVEV (reference sequence). The CDR3 reads CASSQGSYYEQYV. In DNA, the CDR3 is TGTGCCAGCAGTCAGGGTTCTTACTACGAGCAGTACGTC.